Each of the 31 T cell receptor beta chains below was sequenced from the same sample in a study of blood T cell repertoires in COVID-19. This table comes from immunoSEQ multiplex PCR, and its TCRdb copy is limited to in-frame clones, with some not included. This repertoire shows hundreds of thousands of clones, 85% to 90% found once; its top ten account for around 10%. Source material: peripheral blood. Receptors were obtained from a middle-aged man with COVID-19, enrolled during active disease.

The gene calls are TRBV7-6 and TRBJ2-3, with D unresolved. Per germline, CDR1 SGHVS and CDR2 FNYEAQ. The CDR3 runs 13 residues. The ends were cut back, 4 bases at V and 4 bases at J, with 9 bases in the middle. Here the CDR3 reads CASSSHGSDTQYF. CDR3 sequence (DNA): TGTGCCAGCAGCTCTCACGGGTCAGATACGCAGTATTTT.

The chain employs TRBV28 and TRBJ1-6, with D possibly being TRBD1 (5 bases). V lost 4 bases and J 4 bases, leaving 11 bases between the germline ends. The CDR3 runs 15 residues. Germline lookup yields CDR1 MDHEN and CDR2 SYDVKM. CDR3 region: CASSSGGEYNSPLHF. In DNA, the CDR3 is TGTGCCAGCAGTTCAGGAGGGGAATATAATTCACCCCTCCACTTT.

The genes are TRBV24-1 and TRBJ2-1, with D perhaps TRBD1 (7 bases). The CDR3 sequence is 18 residues long. Germline CDR1 and CDR2: KGHDR and SFDVKD. V lost 3 bases to trimming and J lost 8 bases, with 25 bases between them. DNA of the CDR3: TGTGCCACCAGTGATCCCCGGACAGGTGCGGGAAGTAGGGATGAGCAGTTCTTC. Its protein is CATSDPRTGAGSRDEQFF.

This clone occurred a few times. The chain employs TRBV3-1 (or the pseudogene TRBV3-2) and TRBJ1-3; 9 bases map to TRBD1. Germline V lookup: CDR1 LGHDT, CDR2 YNNKEL (reference sequence). CDR3 length: 20 residues. V was pared by 0 bases and J by 2 bases, with 14 bases of the junction left unmatched. The chain's CDR3 is CASSQDSGTGITEAGNTIYF. CDR3 coding DNA: TGTGCCAGCAGCCAAGATTCGGGGACAGGGATAACCGAGGCTGGAAACACCATATATTTT.

This clone has just one count. The CDR3 loop reads CASKLFAGAGANVLTF. As DNA, the CDR3 is TGTGCCAGCAAGTTGTTTGCGGGAGCTGGGGCCAACGTCCTGACTTTC. This chain joins TRBV27 and TRBJ2-6; 7 bases agree with TRBD2. The CDR3 covers 16 residues. The V gene end was trimmed by 7 bases and the J gene end by 2 bases; junction bases not matched to a gene: 8. Per the germline V gene, CDR1 is MNHEY and CDR2 is SMNVEV (reference sequence).

The gene calls are TRBV27 and TRBJ2-6; 16 nucleotides agree with TRBD2. This CDR3 is 19 amino acids long. Germline assignment: CDR1 MNHEY and CDR2 SMNVEV (reference sequence). J lost 0 bases, V lost 5 bases, and 4 bases had no gene match. CDR3 amino acids: CASSMGLAGGNSGANVLTF. The CDR3 DNA reads TGTGCCAGCAGTATGGGACTAGCGGGGGGGAACTCTGGGGCCAACGTCCTGACTTTC.

This sequence joins TRBV28 and TRBJ1-2, with D possibly being TRBD1 (5 bases). Per the germline V gene, CDR1 is MDHEN and CDR2 is SYDVKM. The CDR3 runs 14 residues. V lost 7 bases and J lost 0, with 12 bases in between. DNA for the CDR3: TGTGCCAGCACCCTCGGGGGACCTAACTATGGCTACACCTTC. It yields the protein CASTLGGPNYGYTF.

V usage is TRBV18 and J usage is TRBJ2-7; 8 bases fit TRBD1. This CDR3 contains 15 residues. Trimming removed 1 base from V and 3 bases from J; junction bases left unmatched: 5. Germline CDR1 and CDR2: KGHSH and LQKENI. The CDR3 loop reads CASSPLPGQVYEQYF. CDR3 nucleotides: TGTGCCAGCTCACCACTTCCGGGACAGGTCTACGAGCAGTACTTC.

This chain links TRBV20-1 with TRBJ1-1; possible D gene TRBD1, 6 bases. V was clipped by 8 bases and J by 8 bases, with 12 bases between them. This CDR3 spans 10 amino acids. CDR1 DFQATT and CDR2 SNEGSKA come from the germline V gene (reference sequence). This CDR3 is CSLNQGEAFF. The DNA of the CDR3 is TGCAGTCTCAACCAGGGGGAAGCTTTCTTT.

The rearrangement links TRBV9 to TRBJ2-7; TRBD2 aligns across 9 bases. V was clipped by 0 bases and J by 3 bases; unmatched bases: 10. The CDR3 spans 17 residues. Germline V gene data show CDR1 as SGDLS and CDR2 as YYNGEE. CDR3 protein: CASSVGAGTSTFYEQYF. The CDR3 nucleotides read TGTGCCAGCAGCGTAGGAGCCGGGACTAGCACTTTCTACGAGCAGTACTTC.

The V call is TRBV6-5, the J call TRBJ2-1, with D perhaps matching TRBD2 (8 bases). Germline V gene lookup returns CDR1 MNHEY and CDR2 SVGAGI. The CDR3 has 15 residues. Trimming stripped 6 bases from V and 4 bases from J, with 16 bases between. CDR3 sequence reads: CASSPRGGQYNEQFF. As DNA, the CDR3 is TGTGCCAGCAGCCCCCGGGGGGGACAGTACAATGAGCAGTTCTTC.

The V gene is TRBV2, the J gene TRBJ2-7; D perhaps matches TRBD2 (5 bases). Germline V gene lookup returns CDR1 SNHLY and CDR2 FYNNEI. The CDR3 is 10 amino acids. Trimming shortened V by 10 bases and J by 6 bases, and 10 bases separated the two germline ends. CDR3 nucleotide sequence: TGTGCCACCTCCCGGGGCGAGCAGTACTTC. This gives the protein CATSRGEQYF.

The chain has TRBV6-5 and TRBJ2-7, with 9 bases lining up with TRBD1. The V and J ends lost 4 bases and 3 bases, in that order; junction bases with no gene match: 1. CDR1 and CDR2 (germline): MNHEY, SVGAGI. The CDR3 has 13 residues. CDR3 protein: CASSWDRDYEQYF. The CDR3, as DNA: TGTGCCAGCAGTTGGGACAGGGACTACGAGCAGTACTTC.

The chain combines TRBV2 with TRBJ1-2, with 7 bases lining up with TRBD1. The CDR3 sequence is 13 residues long. CDR1 and CDR2 from the germline V gene are SNHLY and FYNNEI. V dropped 6 bases and J dropped 5; count of bases not matched to a gene: 6. The CDR3 DNA reads as TGTGCCAGCAGGGACAGGAACCCTTATGGCTACACCTTC. This gives the protein CASRDRNPYGYTF.

The chain uses TRBV2 and TRBJ2-5; 10 nucleotides line up with TRBD2. Germline assignment: CDR1 SNHLY and CDR2 FYNNEI. The V segment lost 5 bases and the J segment 5 bases; nucleotides outside the gene matches: 5. The CDR3 contains 14 residues. Here the CDR3 reads CASSRLAGEETQYF. The DNA of the CDR3 is TGTGCCAGCAGTCGCCTAGCGGGGGAGGAGACCCAGTACTTC.

This chain connects TRBV5-6 to TRBJ1-5; no reliable D call. V gave up 0 bases and J gave up 5 bases, with 12 bases separating them. CDR1 and CDR2 from the germline V gene are SGHDT and YYEEEE. CDR3 length: 15 residues. The CDR3 DNA is TGTGCCAGCAGCTTGGGAGGGTTCCGATATCAGCCCCAGCATTTT. Residues: CASSLGGFRYQPQHF.

The V gene is TRBV6-5, the J gene TRBJ2-7, with D possibly TRBD2 on 5 matching bases. CDR1 is MNHEY and CDR2 is SVGAGI in the germline V gene. This CDR3 spans 15 amino acids. V lost 2 bases and J 2 bases, leaving 13 bases between the germline ends. The CDR3 bases are TGTGCCAGCAGTTACGACTCTAGCAGGACCTACGAGCAGTACTTC. Encoded protein: CASSYDSSRTYEQYF.

The chain links TRBV19 to TRBJ1-5; 9 nucleotides agree with TRBD1. The CDR3 spans 18 residues. Germline V lookup: CDR1 LNHDA, CDR2 SQIVND (reference sequence). The V and J ends lost 3 bases and 1 base, in that order; junction bases with no gene match: 10. The chain's CDR3 is CASSMKTLQGASNQPQHF. CDR3 in DNA: TGTGCCAGTAGTATGAAGACACTACAGGGGGCGAGCAATCAGCCCCAGCATTTT.

This chain connects TRBV30 to TRBJ1-3; 9 nucleotides match TRBD1. V shed 3 bases and J 2 bases; nucleotides not matched to a gene: 5. Germline assignment: CDR1 GTSNPN and CDR2 SVGIG (reference sequence). There are 15 residues in the CDR3. CDR3 protein: CAWSLTGGTGNTIYF. For the CDR3, the DNA is TGTGCCTGGAGCCTGACAGGGGGAACTGGAAACACCATATATTTT.

In its sample, this clone was seen once. This CDR3 reads CASSSLDRTNTGELFF. For the CDR3, the DNA is TGTGCCAGCAGCTCCTTAGACAGAACAAACACCGGGGAGCTGTTTTTT. The V and J genes are TRBV5-6 and TRBJ2-2; TRBD1 is a possible D gene (5 bases). With 3 bases removed from V and 2 bases from J, the gap between germline ends came to 14 bases. Germline CDR1 SGHDT, CDR2 YYEEEE. The CDR3 extends over 16 amino acids.

The CDR3 DNA sequence: TGTGCCAGCAGCCCGCCTACAGGACAGAACACTGAAGCTTTCTTT. Translating it yields CASSPPTGQNTEAFF. The chain joins TRBV5-4 to TRBJ1-1, with D possibly matching TRBD1 (5 bases). Germline V gene data show CDR1 as SGHNT and CDR2 as YYREEE (reference sequence). Trimming took off 4 bases at V and 1 base at J, with 14 bases between the two ends. The CDR3 is 15 residues long.

This clone has only one observation. The CDR3 sequence: CASSPRTGADQPQHF. CDR3 nucleotides: TGTGCCAGCAGCCCTAGGACAGGGGCGGATCAGCCCCAGCATTTT. The V call is TRBV5-6, the J call TRBJ1-5, with TRBD1 matching 9 bases. The CDR3 has 15 residues. The germline V gene has CDR1 SGHDT and CDR2 YYEEEE. After removal of 4 bases from V and 5 bases from J, the junction contained 7 bases not matched to a gene.

The chain is built from TRBV15 and TRBJ2-3; tentatively, D is TRBD1 (5 bases). CDR3 size: 14 residues. V was clipped by 0 bases and J by 8 bases, with 12 bases between them. Germline lookup yields CDR1 LNHNV and CDR2 YYDKDF (reference sequence). The chain's CDR3 is CATSRDKGVGTQYF. For the CDR3, the DNA is TGTGCCACCAGCAGAGATAAAGGGGTGGGTACGCAGTATTTT.

The V and J genes are TRBV3-1 (or the pseudogene TRBV3-2) and TRBJ2-7; maybe TRBD2 (5 bases). The CDR3 is made up of 16 amino acids. The germline V and J ends were trimmed by 1 base and 3 bases, with 16 bases remaining between them. Germline CDR1 LGHDT, CDR2 YNNKEL (reference sequence). The CDR3 spells CASSQGRSRRDYEQYF. The CDR3 DNA reads TGTGCCAGCAGCCAAGGTCGATCTCGACGGGACTACGAGCAGTACTTC.

The chain carries TRBV11-1 and TRBJ1-2, with 7 bases matching TRBD1. V shed 5 bases and J 5 bases; nucleotides not matched to a gene: 8. The CDR3 is 14 residues long. Germline lookup yields CDR1 SGHAT and CDR2 FQDESV (reference sequence). CDR3 residues: CASSKGQSSYGYTF. The DNA for the CDR3 is TGTGCCAGCAGCAAGGGACAGTCCTCTTATGGCTACACCTTC.

The chain has TRBV5-4 and TRBJ1-2, with D perhaps matching TRBD1 (6 bases). CDR3 length equals 12 residues. V lost 4 bases, J lost 8 bases, and 12 bases lay in between. Germline CDR1 SGHNT, CDR2 YYREEE (reference sequence). CDR3 sequence reads: CASSPQGRGYTF. The CDR3 nucleotides read TGTGCCAGCAGCCCGCAGGGGCGGGGCTACACCTTC.

CDR3 sequence: CASSYSRDRGRYEQYF. The CDR3 coding sequence is TGTGCCAGCAGTTACTCGAGGGACAGGGGGCGTTACGAGCAGTACTTC. The chain combines TRBV6-2 or TRBV6-3 with TRBJ2-7; 12 nucleotides line up with TRBD1. The CDR3 is 16 amino acids. Germline V gives CDR1 MNHEY, CDR2 SVGEGT. V gave up 0 bases and J gave up 4 bases; unmatched junction bases: 4.

For the CDR3, the DNA is TGTGCCAGTAGTATTGGGTTAGCGGGGGGGCTGAGCACAGATACGCAGTATTTT. Translated: CASSIGLAGGLSTDTQYF. V gene TRBV19 combines with J gene TRBJ2-3; 11 nucleotides match TRBD2. CDR3 length: 18 amino acids. Germline CDR1 reads LNHDA; CDR2 reads SQIVND (reference sequence). V shed 3 bases, J shed 0 bases, and the junction held 8 bases outside the gene matches.

The chain couples TRBV24-1 to TRBJ2-1; D remains unclear. CDR1 is KGHDR and CDR2 is SFDVKD in the germline V gene. V was clipped by 0 bases and J by 8 bases, with 7 bases between them. The length of the CDR3 is 13 residues. CDR3 amino acids: CATSDLFRDEQFF. The CDR3 nucleotides are TGTGCCACCAGTGATTTGTTCCGCGATGAGCAGTTCTTC.

CDR3 amino acids: CAWSPDQRNTEAFF. Here the CDR3 DNA reads TGTGCCTGGAGCCCGGATCAGCGTAACACTGAAGCTTTCTTT. The chain has TRBV30 and TRBJ1-1; D not resolved. The V and J ends lost 3 bases and 2 bases respectively, with 13 bases between them. The V gene's germline CDR1 is GTSNPN and CDR2 SVGIG (reference sequence). The CDR3 totals 14 residues.

The chain couples TRBV19 to TRBJ2-3; D may be TRBD2 (5 bases). V was shortened by 6 bases and J by 4 bases, with 14 bases between the two germline ends. CDR3 length: 14 amino acids. The V gene's germline CDR1 is LNHDA and CDR2 SQIVND (reference sequence). CDR3 protein: CASRPPGNADTQYF. CDR3 nucleotide sequence: TGTGCCAGTAGGCCCCCGGGGAACGCAGATACGCAGTATTTT.